These T cell receptor beta chains were read from a single sample in a study of blood T cell repertoires in COVID-19. The table came from immunoSEQ multiplex PCR; TCRdb's copy has only in-frame clones and leaves some out. The data hold over 100,000 clones, with roughly 86% observed a single time. The material sequenced was peripheral blood. These receptor sequences come from a woman in her sixties or seventies with COVID-19, enrolled during active disease. The conserved cysteine and the conserved F or W are not part of the CDR3 here.

j_call cdr3_length v_call cdr3_aa
TRBJ2-7 14 TRBV9 ASSEGTGVPSYEQY
TRBJ1-1 13 TRBV28 ASSPRGQGNTEAF
TRBJ1-1 10 TRBV7-9 AGGFLNTEAF
TRBJ1-5 11 TRBV30 AWSGGDNQPQH
TRBJ2-2 12 TRBV10-3 ATTYRADTGELF
TRBJ2-3 16 TRBV5-1 ASSFGLAGGPRTDTQY
TRBJ1-5 10 TRBV28 ASSPRYQPQH
TRBJ2-5 11 TRBV2 ASRQPPGETQY
TRBJ1-5 13 TRBV5-1 ASSLIPNSNQPQH
TRBJ2-7 11 TRBV29-1 SVTSTGVGEQY
TRBJ1-4 11 TRBV7-9 ASRRDRGEKLF
TRBJ1-5 13 TRBV6-1 ASSEFGTANQPQH
TRBJ2-1 12 TRBV29-1 SVETSGVSNEQF
TRBJ2-7 12 TRBV15 ATSRAGDLYEQY
TRBJ2-5 11 TRBV10-3 ATRTSEQETQY
TRBJ1-1 10 TRBV6-5 ASSTGRTEAF
TRBJ1-5 14 TRBV5-4 ASSLARDKSNQPQH
TRBJ1-5 13 TRBV11-2 ASSLSMGASQPQH
TRBJ2-3 11 TRBV11-2 ASSLDLTDTQY
TRBJ1-2 13 TRBV25-1 ASSDSGAGNYGYT
TRBJ1-3 13 TRBV7-8 ASSSGTGQWNTIY
TRBJ1-5 12 TRBV6-2/TRBV6-3 ASSPERGNQPQH
TRBJ2-1 12 TRBV7-2 ASSASGGHNEQF
TRBJ1-2 13 TRBV30 AWSPFDSTNYGYT
TRBJ1-1 15 TRBV14 ASSQDRGTGSNTEAF
TRBJ2-2 14 TRBV7-7 ASSSKLVLNTGELF
TRBJ2-1 12 TRBV19 ASSGTGSYNEQF
TRBJ2-7 13 TRBV5-1 ASSLPSGGYYEQY
TRBJ1-5 12 TRBV3-1/TRBV3-2 ASSQTGDNQPQH
TRBJ2-2 13 TRBV7-9 ASSLADRGTGELF
TRBJ2-2 14 TRBV7-2 ASSPTRLAGTGELF
TRBJ2-7 12 TRBV19 ASSRDRGPYEQY